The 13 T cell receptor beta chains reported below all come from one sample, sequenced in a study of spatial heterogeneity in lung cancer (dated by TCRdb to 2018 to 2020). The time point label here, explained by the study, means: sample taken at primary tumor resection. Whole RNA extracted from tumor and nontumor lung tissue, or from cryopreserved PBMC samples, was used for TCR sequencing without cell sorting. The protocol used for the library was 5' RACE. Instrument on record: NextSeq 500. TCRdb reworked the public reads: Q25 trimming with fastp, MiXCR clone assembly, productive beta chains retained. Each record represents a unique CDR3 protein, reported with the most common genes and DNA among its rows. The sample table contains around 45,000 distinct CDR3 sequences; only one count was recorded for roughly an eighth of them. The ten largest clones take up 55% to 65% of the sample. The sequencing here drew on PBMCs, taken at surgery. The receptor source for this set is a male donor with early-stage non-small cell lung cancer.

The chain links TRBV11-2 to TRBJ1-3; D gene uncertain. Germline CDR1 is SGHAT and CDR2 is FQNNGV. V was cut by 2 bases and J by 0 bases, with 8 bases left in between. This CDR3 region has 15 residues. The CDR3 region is CASSLLWGSGNTIYF. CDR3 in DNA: TGTGCCAGCAGCTTATTATGGGGCTCTGGAAACACCATATATTTT.

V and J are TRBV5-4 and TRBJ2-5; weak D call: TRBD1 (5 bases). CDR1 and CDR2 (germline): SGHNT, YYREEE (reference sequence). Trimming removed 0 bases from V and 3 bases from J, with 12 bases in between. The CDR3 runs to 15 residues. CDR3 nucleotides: TGTGCCAGCAGCTTGGATGCAGGGATGGAAGAGACCCAGTACTTC. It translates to CASSLDAGMEETQYF. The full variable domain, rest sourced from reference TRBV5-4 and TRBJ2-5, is ETGVTQSPTHLIKTRGQQVTLRCSSQSGHNTVSWYQQALGQGPQFIFQYYREEENGRGNFPPRFSGLQFPNYSSELNVNALELDDSALYLCASSLDAGMEETQYFGPGTRLLVL.

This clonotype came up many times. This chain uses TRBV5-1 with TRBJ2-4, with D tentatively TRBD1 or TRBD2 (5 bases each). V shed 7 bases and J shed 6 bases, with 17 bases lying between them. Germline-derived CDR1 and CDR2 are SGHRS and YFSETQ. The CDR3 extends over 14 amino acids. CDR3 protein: CASRVEGWTNIQYF. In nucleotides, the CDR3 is TGCGCCAGCCGAGTAGAGGGGTGGACAAACATTCAGTACTTC.

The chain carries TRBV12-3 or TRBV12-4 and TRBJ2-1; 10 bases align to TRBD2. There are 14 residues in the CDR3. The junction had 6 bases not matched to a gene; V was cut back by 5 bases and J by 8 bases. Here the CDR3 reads CASSSSGGLYEQFF. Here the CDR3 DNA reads TGTGCCAGCAGTAGTAGCGGGGGGTTGTATGAGCAGTTCTTC.

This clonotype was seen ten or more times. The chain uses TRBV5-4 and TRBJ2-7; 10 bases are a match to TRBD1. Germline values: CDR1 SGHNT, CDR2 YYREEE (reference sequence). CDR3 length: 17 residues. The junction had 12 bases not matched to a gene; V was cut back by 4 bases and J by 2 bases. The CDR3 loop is CASSRPGTGVTPYEQYF. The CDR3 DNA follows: TGTGCCAGCAGCCGTCCCGGGACAGGGGTGACCCCCTACGAGCAGTACTTC.

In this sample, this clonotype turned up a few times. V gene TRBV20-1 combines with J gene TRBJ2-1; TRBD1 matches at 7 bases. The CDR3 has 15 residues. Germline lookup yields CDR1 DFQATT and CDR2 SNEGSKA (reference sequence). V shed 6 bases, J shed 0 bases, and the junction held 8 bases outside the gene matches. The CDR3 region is CSAFPGQSSYNEQFF. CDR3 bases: TGCAGTGCATTCCCGGGACAGAGCTCCTACAATGAGCAGTTCTTC.

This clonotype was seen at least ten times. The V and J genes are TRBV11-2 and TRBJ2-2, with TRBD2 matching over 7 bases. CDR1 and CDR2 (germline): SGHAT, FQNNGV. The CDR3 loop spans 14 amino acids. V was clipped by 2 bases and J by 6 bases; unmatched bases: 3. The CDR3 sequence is CASSLLSGAGELFF. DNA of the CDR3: TGTGCCAGCAGCTTATTGAGCGGGGCCGGGGAGCTGTTTTTT.

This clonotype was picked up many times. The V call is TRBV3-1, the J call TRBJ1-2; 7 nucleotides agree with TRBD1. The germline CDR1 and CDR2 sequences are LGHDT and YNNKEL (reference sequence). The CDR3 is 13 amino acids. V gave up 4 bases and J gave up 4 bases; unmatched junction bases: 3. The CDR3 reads CASSPGTAYGYTF. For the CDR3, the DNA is TGTGCCAGCAGCCCCGGGACAGCCTATGGCTACACCTTC.

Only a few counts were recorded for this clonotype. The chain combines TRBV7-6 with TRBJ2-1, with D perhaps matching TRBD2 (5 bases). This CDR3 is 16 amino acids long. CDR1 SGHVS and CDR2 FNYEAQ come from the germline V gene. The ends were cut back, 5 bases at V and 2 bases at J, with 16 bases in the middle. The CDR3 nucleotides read TGTGCCAGCAGCACGGAAGGATGGGGAGCCTACAATGAGCAGTTCTTC. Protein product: CASSTEGWGAYNEQFF.

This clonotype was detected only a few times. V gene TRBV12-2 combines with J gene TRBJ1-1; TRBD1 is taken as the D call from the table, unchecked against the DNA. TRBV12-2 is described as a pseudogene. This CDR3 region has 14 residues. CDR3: CASRLGAVTTEAFF. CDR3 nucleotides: TGTGCAAGTCGCTTAGGGGCGGTTACGACTGAAGCTTTCTTT.

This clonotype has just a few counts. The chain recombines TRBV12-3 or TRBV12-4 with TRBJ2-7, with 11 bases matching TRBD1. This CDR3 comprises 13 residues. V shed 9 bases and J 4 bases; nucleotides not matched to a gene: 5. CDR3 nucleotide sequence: TGTGCCAGTACCCGGGACAGGGGGTACGAGCAGTACTTC. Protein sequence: CASTRDRGYEQYF.

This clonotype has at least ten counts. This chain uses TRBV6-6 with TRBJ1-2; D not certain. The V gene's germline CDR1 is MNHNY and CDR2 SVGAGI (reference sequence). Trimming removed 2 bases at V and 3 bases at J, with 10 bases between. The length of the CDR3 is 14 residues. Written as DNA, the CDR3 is TGTGCCAGCAGTTACACAGTAGGGTACTATGGCTACACCTTC. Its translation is CASSYTVGYYGYTF.

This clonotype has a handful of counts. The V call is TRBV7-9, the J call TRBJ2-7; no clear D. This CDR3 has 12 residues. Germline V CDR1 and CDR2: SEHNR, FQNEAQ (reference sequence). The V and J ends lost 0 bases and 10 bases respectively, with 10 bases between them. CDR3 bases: TGTGCCAGCAGCTTAGCGGTTGCAGGCCAGTACTTC. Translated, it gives CASSLAVAGQYF.